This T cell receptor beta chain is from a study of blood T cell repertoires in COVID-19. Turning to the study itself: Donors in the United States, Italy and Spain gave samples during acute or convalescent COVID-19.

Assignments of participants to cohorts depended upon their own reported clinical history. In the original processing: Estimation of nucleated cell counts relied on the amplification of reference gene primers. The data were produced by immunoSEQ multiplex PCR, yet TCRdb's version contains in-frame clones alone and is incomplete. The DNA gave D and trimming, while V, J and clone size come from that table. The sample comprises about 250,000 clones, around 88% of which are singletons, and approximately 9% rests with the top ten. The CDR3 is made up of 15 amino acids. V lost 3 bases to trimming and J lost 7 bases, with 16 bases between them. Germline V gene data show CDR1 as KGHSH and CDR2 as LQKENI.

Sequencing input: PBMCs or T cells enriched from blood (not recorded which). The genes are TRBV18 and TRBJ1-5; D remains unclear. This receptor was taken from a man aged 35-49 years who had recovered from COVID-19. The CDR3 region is CASSPRDAGGQPQHF. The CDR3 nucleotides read TGTGCCAGCTCACCCCGCGACGCGGGCGGACAGCCCCAGCATTTT.